A single T cell receptor (beta chain) is shown here with its context. Its cognate antigen is unknown. TCRdb's copy holds only in-frame clones and misses some; the assay was immunoSEQ multiplex PCR. In the table there are roughly 2,500 clones, 85% to 90% of which are singletons. This entry belongs to a study of brain metastases from non-small cell lung cancer. General observations from the study: T-cell infiltration was lower in brain metastases than primaries (P < 0.001). Paired brain metastases and primary tumors largely shared TCR repertoires. In about 60% of brain metastases, T-cell clones were expanded compared with matched primary tumors.

The sample consisted of primary lung tumor tissue. This TCR was recovered from a donor over 35 with non-small cell lung cancer.

The CDR3 nucleotides read TGTGCCAGTAGTATAGATCACAGGGGCGTAACCTACGAGCAGTACTTC. Amino acids: CASSIDHRGVTYEQYF. The rearrangement joins TRBV19 to TRBJ2-7; 7 bases agree with TRBD1. The CDR3 loop spans 16 amino acids. J was trimmed by 2 bases and V by 0 bases; bases with no gene match: 7. CDR1 and CDR2 from the germline V gene are LNHDA and SQIVND (reference sequence).